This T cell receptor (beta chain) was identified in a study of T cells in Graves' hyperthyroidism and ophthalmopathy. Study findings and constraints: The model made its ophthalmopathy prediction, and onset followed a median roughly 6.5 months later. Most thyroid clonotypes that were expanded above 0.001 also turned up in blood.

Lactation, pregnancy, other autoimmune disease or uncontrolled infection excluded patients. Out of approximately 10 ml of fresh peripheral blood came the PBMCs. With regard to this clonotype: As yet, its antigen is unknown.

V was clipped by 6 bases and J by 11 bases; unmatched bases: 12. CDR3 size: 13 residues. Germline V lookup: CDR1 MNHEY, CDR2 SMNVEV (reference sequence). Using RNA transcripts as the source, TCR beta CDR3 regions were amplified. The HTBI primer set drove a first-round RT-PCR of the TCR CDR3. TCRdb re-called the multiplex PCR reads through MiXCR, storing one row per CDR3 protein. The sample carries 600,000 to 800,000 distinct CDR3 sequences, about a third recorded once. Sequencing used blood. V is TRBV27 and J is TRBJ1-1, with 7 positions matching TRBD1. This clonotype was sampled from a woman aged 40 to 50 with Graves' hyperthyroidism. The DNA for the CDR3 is TGTGCCAGCAGCGTGGGGACAGCCGGCGGGGCTTTCTTT. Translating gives CASSVGTAGGAFF.